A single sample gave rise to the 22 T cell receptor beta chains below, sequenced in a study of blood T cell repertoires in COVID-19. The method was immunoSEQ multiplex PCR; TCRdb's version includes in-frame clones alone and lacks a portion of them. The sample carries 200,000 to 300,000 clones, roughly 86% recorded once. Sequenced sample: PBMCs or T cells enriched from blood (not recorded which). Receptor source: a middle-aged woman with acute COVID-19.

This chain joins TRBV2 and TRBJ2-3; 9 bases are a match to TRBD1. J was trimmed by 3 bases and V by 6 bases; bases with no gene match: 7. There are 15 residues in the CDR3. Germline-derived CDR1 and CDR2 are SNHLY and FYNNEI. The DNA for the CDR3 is TGTGCCAGCAGGGCACAGGGGGCAGAAACAGATACGCAGTATTTT. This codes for CASRAQGAETDTQYF.

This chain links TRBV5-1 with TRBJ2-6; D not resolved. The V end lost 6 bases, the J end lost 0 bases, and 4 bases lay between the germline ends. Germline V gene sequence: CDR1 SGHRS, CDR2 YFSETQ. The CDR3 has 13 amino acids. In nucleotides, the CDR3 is TGCGCCAGCAAAGCCTCTGGGGCCAACGTCCTGACTTTC. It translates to CASKASGANVLTF.

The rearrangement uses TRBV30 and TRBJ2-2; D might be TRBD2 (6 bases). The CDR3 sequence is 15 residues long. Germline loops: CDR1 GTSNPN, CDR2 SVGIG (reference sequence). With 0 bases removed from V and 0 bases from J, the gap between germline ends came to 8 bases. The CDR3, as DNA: TGTGCCTGGAGTGTACCGGGGGCGAACACCGGGGAGCTGTTTTTT. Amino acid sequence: CAWSVPGANTGELFF.

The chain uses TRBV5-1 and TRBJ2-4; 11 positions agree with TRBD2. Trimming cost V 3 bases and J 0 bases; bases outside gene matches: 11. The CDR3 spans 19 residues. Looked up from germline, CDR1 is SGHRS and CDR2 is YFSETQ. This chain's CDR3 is CASSSLPGLAELAKNIQYF. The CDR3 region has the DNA TGCGCCAGCAGCTCCTTACCGGGACTAGCGGAACTAGCCAAAAACATTCAGTACTTC.

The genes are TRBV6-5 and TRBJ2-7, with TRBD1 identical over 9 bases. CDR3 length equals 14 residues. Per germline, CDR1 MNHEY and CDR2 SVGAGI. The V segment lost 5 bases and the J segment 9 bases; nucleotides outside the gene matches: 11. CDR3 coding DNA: TGTGCCAGCAGTACAGGGGGCTTCGATGTAGGGCAGTACTTC. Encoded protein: CASSTGGFDVGQYF.

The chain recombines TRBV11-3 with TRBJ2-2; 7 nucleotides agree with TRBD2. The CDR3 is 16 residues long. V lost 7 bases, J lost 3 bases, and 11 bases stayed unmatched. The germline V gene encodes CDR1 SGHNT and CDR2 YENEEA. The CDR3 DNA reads TGTGCCAGCACCAAGATTGGGACTATTTACACCGGGGAGCTGTTTTTT. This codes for CASTKIGTIYTGELFF.

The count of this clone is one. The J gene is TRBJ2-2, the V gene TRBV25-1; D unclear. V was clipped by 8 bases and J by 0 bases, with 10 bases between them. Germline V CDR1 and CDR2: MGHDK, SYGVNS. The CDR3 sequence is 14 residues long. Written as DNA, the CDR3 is TGTGCCAGCCAAAAGAGGACGAACACCGGGGAGCTGTTTTTT. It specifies CASQKRTNTGELFF.

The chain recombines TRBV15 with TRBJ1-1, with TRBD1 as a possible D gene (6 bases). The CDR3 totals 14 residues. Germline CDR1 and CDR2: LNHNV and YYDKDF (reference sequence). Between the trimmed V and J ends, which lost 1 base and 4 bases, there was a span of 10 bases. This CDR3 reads CATSRVDRTTEAFF. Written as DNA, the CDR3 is TGTGCCACCAGCAGAGTAGACAGGACCACTGAAGCTTTCTTT.

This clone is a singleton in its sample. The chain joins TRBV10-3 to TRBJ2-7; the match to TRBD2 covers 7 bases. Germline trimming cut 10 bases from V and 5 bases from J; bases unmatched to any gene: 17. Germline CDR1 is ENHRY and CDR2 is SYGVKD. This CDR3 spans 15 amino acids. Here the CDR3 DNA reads TGTGCCACGAATGTAGCGGGCCGCTCGGGTGACGAGCAGTACTTC. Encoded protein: CATNVAGRSGDEQYF.

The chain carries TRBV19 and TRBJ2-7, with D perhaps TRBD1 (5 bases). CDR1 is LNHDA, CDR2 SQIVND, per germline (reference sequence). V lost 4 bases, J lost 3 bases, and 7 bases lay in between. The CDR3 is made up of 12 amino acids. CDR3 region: CASSTDSYEQYF. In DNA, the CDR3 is TGTGCCAGTAGTACTGACAGCTACGAGCAGTACTTC.

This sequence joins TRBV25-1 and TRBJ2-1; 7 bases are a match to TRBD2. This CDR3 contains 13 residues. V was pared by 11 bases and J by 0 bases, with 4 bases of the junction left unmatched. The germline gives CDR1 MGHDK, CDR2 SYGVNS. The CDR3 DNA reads TGTGCCTCCCGCGGGGGCTCCTACAATGAGCAGTTCTTC. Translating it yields CASRGGSYNEQFF.

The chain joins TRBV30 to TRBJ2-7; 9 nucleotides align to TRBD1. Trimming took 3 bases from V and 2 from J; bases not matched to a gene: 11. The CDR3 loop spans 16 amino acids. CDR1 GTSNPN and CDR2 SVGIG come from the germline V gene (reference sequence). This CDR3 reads CAWRNLGQGTPYEQYF. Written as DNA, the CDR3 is TGTGCCTGGAGGAACCTCGGACAGGGGACCCCCTACGAGCAGTACTTC.

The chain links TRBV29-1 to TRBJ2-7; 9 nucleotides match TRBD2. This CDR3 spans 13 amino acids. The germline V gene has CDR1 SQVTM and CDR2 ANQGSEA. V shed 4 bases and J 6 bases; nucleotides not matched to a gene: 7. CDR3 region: CSVGLAGEGEQYF. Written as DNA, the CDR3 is TGCAGCGTTGGTTTAGCGGGAGAAGGCGAGCAGTACTTC.

As DNA, the CDR3 is TGTGCCAGCGCGGGTAGAGGGACTGAAGCTTTCTTT. This encodes CASAGRGTEAFF. The rearrangement links TRBV6-5 to TRBJ1-1; D is unresolved. V was trimmed by 8 bases and J by 5 bases, leaving 12 bases between them. The CDR3 is made up of 12 amino acids. CDR1 MNHEY and CDR2 SVGAGI come from the germline V gene.

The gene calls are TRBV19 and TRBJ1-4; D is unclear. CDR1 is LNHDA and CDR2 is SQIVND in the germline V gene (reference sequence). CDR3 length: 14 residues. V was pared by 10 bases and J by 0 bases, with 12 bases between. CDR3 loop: CATREVATNEKLFF. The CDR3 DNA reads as TGTGCCACCCGCGAGGTAGCAACTAATGAAAAACTGTTTTTT. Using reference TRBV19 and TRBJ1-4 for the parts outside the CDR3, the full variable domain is DGGITQSPKYLFRKEGQNVTLSCEQNLNHDAMYWYRQDPGQGLRLIYYSQIVNDFQKGDIAEGYSVSREKKESFPLTVTSAQKNPTAFYLCATREVATNEKLFFGSGTQLSVL.

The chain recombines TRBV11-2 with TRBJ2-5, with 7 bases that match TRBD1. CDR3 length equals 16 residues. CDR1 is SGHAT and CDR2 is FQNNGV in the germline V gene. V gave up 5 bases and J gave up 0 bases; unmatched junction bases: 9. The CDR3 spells CASSPTGQTYQETQYF. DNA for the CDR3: TGTGCCAGCAGCCCTACGGGACAGACGTACCAAGAGACCCAGTACTTC.

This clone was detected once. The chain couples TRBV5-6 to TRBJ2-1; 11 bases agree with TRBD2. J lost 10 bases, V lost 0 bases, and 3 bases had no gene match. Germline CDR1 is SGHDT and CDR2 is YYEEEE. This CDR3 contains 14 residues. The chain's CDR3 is CASSLGLAGMEQFF. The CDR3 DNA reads TGTGCCAGCAGCTTGGGACTAGCGGGAATGGAGCAGTTCTTC.

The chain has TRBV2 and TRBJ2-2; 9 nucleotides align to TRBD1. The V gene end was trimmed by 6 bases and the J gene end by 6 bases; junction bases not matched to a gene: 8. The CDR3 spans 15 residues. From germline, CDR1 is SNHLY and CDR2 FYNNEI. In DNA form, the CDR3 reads TGTGCCAGCAGGGCGGACAGGGGTTCAGCCGGGGAGCTGTTTTTT. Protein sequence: CASRADRGSAGELFF.

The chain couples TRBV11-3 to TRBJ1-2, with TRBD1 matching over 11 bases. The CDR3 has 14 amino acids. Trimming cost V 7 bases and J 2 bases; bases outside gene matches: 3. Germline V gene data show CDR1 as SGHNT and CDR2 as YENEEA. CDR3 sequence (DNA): TGTGCCAGCACCCGGACAGGGGGCAACTATGGCTACACCTTC. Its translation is CASTRTGGNYGYTF.

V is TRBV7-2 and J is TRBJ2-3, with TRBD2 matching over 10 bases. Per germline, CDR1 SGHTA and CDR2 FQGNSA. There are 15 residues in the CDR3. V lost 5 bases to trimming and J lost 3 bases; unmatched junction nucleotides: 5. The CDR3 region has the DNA TGTGCCAGCAGCCCTTCTAGCGGGAGAACAGATACGCAGTATTTT. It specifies CASSPSSGRTDTQYF.

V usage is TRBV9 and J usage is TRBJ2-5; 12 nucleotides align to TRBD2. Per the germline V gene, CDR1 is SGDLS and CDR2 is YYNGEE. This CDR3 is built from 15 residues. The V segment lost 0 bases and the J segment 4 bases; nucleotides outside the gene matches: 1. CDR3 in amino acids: CASSVETSGGETQYF. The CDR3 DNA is TGTGCCAGCAGCGTAGAGACTAGCGGGGGAGAGACCCAGTACTTC.

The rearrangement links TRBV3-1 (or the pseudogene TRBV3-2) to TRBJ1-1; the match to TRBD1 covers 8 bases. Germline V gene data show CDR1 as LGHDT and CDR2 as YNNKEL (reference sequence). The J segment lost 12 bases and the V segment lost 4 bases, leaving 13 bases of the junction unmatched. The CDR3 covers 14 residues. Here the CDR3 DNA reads TGTGCCAGCAGCCCAGAAGATACCACAGGGGGAACTTTCTTT. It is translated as CASSPEDTTGGTFF.